The 6 T cell receptor beta chains reported below all come from one sample, sequenced in a study of blood T cell repertoires in COVID-19. Data came from immunoSEQ multiplex PCR; TCRdb stores just in-frame clones and leaves some out. The sample yields about 380,000 clones, approximately 80% seen once. Sequencing was carried out using peripheral blood. These receptors were taken from a human donor with acute or convalescent COVID-19. The donor label of this sample is uncertain.

CDR3 sequence reads: CASSRGRGYEQYF. The CDR3 bases are TGTGCCAGCAGCCGCGGACGGGGGTACGAGCAGTACTTC. The J gene is TRBJ2-7, the V gene TRBV7-7; D may be TRBD2 (6 bases). CDR1 SSHAT and CDR2 FNYEAQ come from the germline V gene (reference sequence). The CDR3 length is 13 residues. The V gene lost 5 bases and the J gene lost 4 bases, with 12 bases spanning the gap.

V gene TRBV20-1 combines with J gene TRBJ2-7; no reliable D call. Trimming took 3 bases from V and 3 from J, leaving 9 bases between them. Germline CDR1 and CDR2: DFQATT and SNEGSKA (reference sequence). The CDR3 runs to 12 residues. For the CDR3, the DNA is TGCAGTGCTAGTACCCCCGGCTACGAGCAGTACTTC. It encodes CSASTPGYEQYF.

This chain joins TRBV25-1 and TRBJ1-2, with TRBD1 matching 8 bases. The V segment lost 3 bases and the J segment 8 bases; nucleotides outside the gene matches: 5. The CDR3 extends over 13 amino acids. CDR1 MGHDK and CDR2 SYGVNS come from the germline V gene. CDR3 residues: CASSEQGARGYTF. CDR3 bases: TGTGCCAGCAGTGAGCAGGGGGCGCGGGGCTACACCTTC.

The rearrangement links TRBV6-5 to TRBJ1-6; no firm D call. V gave up 4 bases and J gave up 4 bases, with 8 bases separating them. CDR1 is MNHEY and CDR2 is SVGAGI in the germline V gene. This CDR3 spans 14 amino acids. For the CDR3, the DNA is TGTGCCAGCAGTTTCGGTCGGTATAATTCACCCCTCCACTTT. Its translation: CASSFGRYNSPLHF.

The rearrangement joins TRBV5-1 to TRBJ2-2, with TRBD2 matching 9 bases. CDR3 length: 17 amino acids. Germline V gene lookup returns CDR1 SGHRS and CDR2 YFSETQ. Trimming cost V 4 bases and J 1 base; bases outside gene matches: 8. CDR3 sequence (DNA): TGCGCCAGCAGCCAGGGACTAGCATTGGTGAACACCGGGGAGCTGTTTTTT. Its translation is CASSQGLALVNTGELFF.

The CDR3 is CASSYGTGVANEKLFF. Written as DNA, the CDR3 is TGTGCCAGCAGCTACGGGACAGGGGTAGCAAATGAAAAACTGTTTTTT. This sequence joins TRBV7-9 and TRBJ1-4, with 10 bases fitting TRBD1. CDR1 is SEHNR, CDR2 FQNEAQ, per germline (reference sequence). With 4 bases clipped from V and 5 bases from J, the junction kept 7 bases outside the gene matches. This CDR3 is built from 16 residues.